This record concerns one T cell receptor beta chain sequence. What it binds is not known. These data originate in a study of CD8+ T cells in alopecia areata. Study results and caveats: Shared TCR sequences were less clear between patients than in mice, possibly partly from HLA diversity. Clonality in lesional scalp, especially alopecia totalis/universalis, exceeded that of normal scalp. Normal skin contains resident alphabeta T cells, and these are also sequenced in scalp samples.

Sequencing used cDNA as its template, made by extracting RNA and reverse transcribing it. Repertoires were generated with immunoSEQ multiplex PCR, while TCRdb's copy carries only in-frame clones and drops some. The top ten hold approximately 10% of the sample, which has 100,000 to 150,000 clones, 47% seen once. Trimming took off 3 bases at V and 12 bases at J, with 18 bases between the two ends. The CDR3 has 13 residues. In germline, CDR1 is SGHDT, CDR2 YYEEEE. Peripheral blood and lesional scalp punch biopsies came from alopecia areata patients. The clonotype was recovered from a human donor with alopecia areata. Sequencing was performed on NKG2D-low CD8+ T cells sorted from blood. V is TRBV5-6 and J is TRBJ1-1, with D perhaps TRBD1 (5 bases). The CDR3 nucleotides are TGTGCCAGCAGCTCCGGGACGGAAGCGTTGCCTTTCTTT. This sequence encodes CASSSGTEALPFF.